The following is a T cell receptor (beta chain) sequence with its context. In the authors' methods: Counts of nucleated cells, estimated from reference gene primer amplification, were obtained. The method was immunoSEQ multiplex PCR; TCRdb's version includes in-frame clones alone and lacks a portion of them. From that table come the V and J calls and clone size; the DNA was used to work out D and trimming. The sample has around 140,000 clones; approximately 87% are singletons. This entry comes from a study of blood T cell repertoires in COVID-19. The wider study: There were acute and convalescent COVID-19 samples, and they came from the United States, Italy and Spain. Sample material is recorded as cDNA or gDNA derived from T cells, B-cell-depleted T cells, or PBMCs.

Per the germline V gene, CDR1 is LGHDT and CDR2 is YNNKEL (reference sequence). Trimming took off 1 base at V and 4 bases at J, with 10 bases between the two ends. CDR3 size: 14 residues. The J gene is TRBJ2-5, the V gene TRBV3-1 (or the pseudogene TRBV3-2); D possibly corresponds to TRBD2 (6 bases). This sequence originates from a man older than 75 with acute or convalescent COVID-19. The sample taken for sequencing was peripheral blood. The CDR3 bases are TGTGCCAGCAGCCAAGGGTCAGCGGGAGAGACCCAGTACTTC. Its translation: CASSQGSAGETQYF.